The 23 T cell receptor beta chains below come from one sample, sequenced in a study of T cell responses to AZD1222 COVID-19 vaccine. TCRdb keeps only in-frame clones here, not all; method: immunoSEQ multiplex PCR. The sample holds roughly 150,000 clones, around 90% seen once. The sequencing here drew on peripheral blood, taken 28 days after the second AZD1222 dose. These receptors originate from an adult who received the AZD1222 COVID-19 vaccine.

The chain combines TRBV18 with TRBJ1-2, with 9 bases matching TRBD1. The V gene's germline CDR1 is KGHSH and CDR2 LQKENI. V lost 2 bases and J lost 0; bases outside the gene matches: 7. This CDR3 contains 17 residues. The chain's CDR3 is CASSPLDRGRSNYGYTF. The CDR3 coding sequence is TGTGCCAGCTCACCATTGGACAGGGGACGTTCTAACTATGGCTACACCTTC.

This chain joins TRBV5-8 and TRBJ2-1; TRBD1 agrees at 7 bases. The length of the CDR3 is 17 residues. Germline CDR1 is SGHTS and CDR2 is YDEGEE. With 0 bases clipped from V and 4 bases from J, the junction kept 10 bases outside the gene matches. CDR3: CASSLEGARLDYNEQFF. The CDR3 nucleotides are TGTGCCAGCAGCTTGGAGGGGGCCCGTTTAGATTACAATGAGCAGTTCTTC.

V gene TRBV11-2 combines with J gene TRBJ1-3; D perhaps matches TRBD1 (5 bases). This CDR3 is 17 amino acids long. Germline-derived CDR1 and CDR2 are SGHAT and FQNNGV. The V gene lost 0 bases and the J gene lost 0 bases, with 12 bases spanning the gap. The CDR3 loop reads CASSLEGKQASGNTIYF. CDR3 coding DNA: TGTGCCAGCAGCTTAGAGGGGAAACAGGCCTCTGGAAACACCATATATTTT.

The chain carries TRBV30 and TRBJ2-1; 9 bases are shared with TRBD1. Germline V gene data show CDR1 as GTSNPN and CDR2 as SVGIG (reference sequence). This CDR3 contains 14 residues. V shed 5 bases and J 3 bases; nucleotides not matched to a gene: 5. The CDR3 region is CAWGGTGLYNEQFF. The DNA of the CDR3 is TGTGCCTGGGGCGGGACAGGGCTCTACAATGAGCAGTTCTTC.

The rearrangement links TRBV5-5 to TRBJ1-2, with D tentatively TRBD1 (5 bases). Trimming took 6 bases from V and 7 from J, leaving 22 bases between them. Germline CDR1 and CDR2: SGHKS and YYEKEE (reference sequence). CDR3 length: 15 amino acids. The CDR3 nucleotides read TGTGCCAGCACCTCCAGGAGAGGGGACGGGACTGGCTACACCTTC. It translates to CASTSRRGDGTGYTF.

The CDR3 nucleotides are TGTGCCAGCAGCTTAGGGCAGGGGGCGTGGGGCAATCAGCCCCAGCATTTT. Its protein product is CASSLGQGAWGNQPQHF. The V gene is TRBV7-2, the J gene TRBJ1-5; 8 bases line up with TRBD1. CDR3 length: 17 amino acids. V shed 1 base and J 2 bases; nucleotides not matched to a gene: 7. Per the germline V gene, CDR1 is SGHTA and CDR2 is FQGNSA.

The chain's CDR3 is CASHRGQGYNEQFF. The CDR3, as DNA: TGTGCCAGCCATCGAGGACAGGGTTACAATGAGCAGTTCTTC. J is TRBJ2-1 and V is TRBV3-1 (or the pseudogene TRBV3-2); 8 positions agree with TRBD1. This CDR3 has 14 residues. Germline-derived CDR1 and CDR2 are LGHDT and YNNKEL (reference sequence). Trimming at V came to 8 bases and at J to 4 bases, leaving 7 bases not matched to a gene.

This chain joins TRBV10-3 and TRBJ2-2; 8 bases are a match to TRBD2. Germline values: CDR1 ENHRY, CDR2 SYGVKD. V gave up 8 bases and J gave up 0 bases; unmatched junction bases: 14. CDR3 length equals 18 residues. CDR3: CAIRPRGAGAPNTGELFF. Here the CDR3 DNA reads TGTGCCATCCGACCGCGAGGAGCGGGGGCCCCGAACACCGGGGAGCTGTTTTTT.

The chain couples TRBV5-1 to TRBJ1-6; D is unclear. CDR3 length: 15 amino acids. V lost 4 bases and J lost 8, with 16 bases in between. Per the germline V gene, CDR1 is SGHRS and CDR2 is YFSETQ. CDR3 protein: CASSTRTASDSPLHF. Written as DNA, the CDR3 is TGCGCCAGCAGCACCCGGACGGCAAGCGATTCACCCCTCCACTTT.

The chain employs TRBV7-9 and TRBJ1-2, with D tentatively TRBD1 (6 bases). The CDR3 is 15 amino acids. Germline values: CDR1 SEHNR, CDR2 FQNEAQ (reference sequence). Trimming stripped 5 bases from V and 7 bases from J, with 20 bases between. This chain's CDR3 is CASSLPGGALRGYTF. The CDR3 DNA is TGTGCCAGCAGCCTACCGGGGGGCGCGTTACGTGGCTACACCTTC.

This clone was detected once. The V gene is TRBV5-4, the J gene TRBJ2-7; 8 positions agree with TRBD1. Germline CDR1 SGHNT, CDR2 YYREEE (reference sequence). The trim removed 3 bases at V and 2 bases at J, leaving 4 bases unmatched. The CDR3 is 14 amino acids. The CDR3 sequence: CASSSTGQAYEQYF. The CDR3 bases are TGTGCCAGCAGCTCTACGGGACAGGCCTACGAGCAGTACTTC.

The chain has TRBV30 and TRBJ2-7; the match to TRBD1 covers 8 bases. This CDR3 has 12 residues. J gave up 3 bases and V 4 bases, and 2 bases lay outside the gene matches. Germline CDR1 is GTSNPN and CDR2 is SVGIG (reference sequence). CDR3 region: CAWTDRGYEQYF. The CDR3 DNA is TGTGCCTGGACCGACAGGGGCTACGAGCAGTACTTC. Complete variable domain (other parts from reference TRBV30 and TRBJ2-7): SQTIHQWPATLVQPVGSPLSLECTVEGTSNPNLYWYRQAAGRGLQLLFYSVGIGQISSEVPQNLSASRPQDRQFILSSKKLLLSDSGFYLCAWTDRGYEQYFGPGTRLTVT.

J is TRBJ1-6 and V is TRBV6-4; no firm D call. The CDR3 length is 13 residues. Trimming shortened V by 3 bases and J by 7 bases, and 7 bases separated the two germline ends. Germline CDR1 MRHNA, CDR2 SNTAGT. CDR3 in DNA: TGTGCCAGCAGTGAAATTGGAAATTCACCCCTCCACTTT. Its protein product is CASSEIGNSPLHF.

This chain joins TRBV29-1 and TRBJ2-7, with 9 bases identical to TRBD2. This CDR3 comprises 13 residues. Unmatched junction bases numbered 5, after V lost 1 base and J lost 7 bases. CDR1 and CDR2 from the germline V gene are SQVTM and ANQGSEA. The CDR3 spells CSVEGNGLAEQYF. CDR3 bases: TGCAGCGTTGAAGGGAACGGACTAGCGGAGCAGTACTTC.

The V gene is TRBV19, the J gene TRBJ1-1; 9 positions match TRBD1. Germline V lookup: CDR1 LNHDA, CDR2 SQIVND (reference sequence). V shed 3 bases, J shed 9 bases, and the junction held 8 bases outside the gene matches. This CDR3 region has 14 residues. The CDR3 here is CASSIDRGKAKAFF. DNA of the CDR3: TGTGCCAGTAGTATCGACAGGGGGAAGGCGAAAGCTTTCTTT.

CDR3 coding DNA: TGCGCCAGCGCCGGGACAGTAAACACCGGGGAGCTGTTTTTT. Its translation: CASAGTVNTGELFF. V is TRBV5-1 and J is TRBJ2-2; 7 positions agree with TRBD1. J gave up 2 bases and V 7 bases, and 5 bases lay outside the gene matches. Germline CDR1 and CDR2: SGHRS and YFSETQ. The CDR3 consists of 14 residues.

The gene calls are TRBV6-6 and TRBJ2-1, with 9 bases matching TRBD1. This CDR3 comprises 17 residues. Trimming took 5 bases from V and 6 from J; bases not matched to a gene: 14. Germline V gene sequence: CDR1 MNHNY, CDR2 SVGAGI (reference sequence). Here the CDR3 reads CASSHTGTGLLGNEQFF. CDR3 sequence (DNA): TGTGCCAGCAGTCATACGGGGACAGGGTTATTAGGCAATGAGCAGTTCTTC.

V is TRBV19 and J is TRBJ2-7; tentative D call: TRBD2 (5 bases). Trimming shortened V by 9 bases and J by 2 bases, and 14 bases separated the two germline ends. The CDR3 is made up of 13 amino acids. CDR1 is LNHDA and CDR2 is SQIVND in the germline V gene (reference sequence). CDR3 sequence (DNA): TGTGCCAGGAAAACAGAGGGAACCTACGAGCAGTACTTC. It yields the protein CARKTEGTYEQYF. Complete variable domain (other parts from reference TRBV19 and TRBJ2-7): DGGITQSPKYLFRKEGQNVTLSCEQNLNHDAMYWYRQDPGQGLRLIYYSQIVNDFQKGDIAEGYSVSREKKESFPLTVTSAQKNPTAFYLCARKTEGTYEQYFGPGTRLTVT.

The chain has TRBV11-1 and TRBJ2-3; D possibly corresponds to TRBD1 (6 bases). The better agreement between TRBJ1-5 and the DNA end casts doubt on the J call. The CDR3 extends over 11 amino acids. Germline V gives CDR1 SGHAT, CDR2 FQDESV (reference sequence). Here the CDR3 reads CASRGADTQHF. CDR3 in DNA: TGTGCCAGCAGGGGGGCGGATACGCAGCATTTT.

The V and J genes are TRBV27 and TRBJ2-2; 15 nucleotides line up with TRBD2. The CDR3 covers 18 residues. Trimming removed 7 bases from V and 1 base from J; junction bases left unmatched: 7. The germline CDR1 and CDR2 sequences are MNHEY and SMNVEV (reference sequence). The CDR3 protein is CASIRTSGRARNTGELFF. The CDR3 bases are TGTGCCAGCATCCGGACTAGCGGGAGGGCCAGGAACACCGGGGAGCTGTTTTTT.

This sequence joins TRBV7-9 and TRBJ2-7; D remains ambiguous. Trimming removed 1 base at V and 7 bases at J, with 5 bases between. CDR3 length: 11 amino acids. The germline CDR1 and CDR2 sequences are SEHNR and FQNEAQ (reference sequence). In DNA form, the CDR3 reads TGTGCCAGCAGCTTAGAGTGGGAGCAGTACTTC. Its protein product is CASSLEWEQYF.

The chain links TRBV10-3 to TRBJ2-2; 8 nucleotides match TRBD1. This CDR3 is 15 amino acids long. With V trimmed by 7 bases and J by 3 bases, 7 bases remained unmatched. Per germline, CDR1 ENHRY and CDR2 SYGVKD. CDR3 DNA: TGTGCCATCAATGGACAGGGTCCGGACACCGGGGAGCTGTTTTTT. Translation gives CAINGQGPDTGELFF.

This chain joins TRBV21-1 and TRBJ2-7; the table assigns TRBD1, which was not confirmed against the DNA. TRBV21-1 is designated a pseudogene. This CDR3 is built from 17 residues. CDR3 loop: CARPQGPWTGESYEQYF. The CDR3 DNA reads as TGTGCCAGACCCCAAGGCCCCTGGACAGGGGAAAGCTACGAGCAGTACTTC.